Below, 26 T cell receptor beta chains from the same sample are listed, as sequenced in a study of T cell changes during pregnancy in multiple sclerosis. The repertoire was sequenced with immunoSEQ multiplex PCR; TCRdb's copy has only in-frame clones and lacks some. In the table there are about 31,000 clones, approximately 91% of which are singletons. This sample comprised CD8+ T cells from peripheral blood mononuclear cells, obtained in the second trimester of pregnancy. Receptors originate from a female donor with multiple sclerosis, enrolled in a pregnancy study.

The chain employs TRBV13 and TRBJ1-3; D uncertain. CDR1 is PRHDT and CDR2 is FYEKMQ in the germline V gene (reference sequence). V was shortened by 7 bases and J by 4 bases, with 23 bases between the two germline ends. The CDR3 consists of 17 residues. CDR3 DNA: TGTGCCAGCACTCGAAGAGAAGAGGGAAGTGTCGGAAACACCATATATTTT. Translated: CASTRREEGSVGNTIYF.

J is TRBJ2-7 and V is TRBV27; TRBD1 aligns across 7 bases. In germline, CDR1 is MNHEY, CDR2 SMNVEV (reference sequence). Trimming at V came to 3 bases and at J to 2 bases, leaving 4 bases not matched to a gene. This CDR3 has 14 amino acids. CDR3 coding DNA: TGTGCCAGCAGTTTGATGGGACAGACCTACGAGCAGTACTTC. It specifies CASSLMGQTYEQYF.

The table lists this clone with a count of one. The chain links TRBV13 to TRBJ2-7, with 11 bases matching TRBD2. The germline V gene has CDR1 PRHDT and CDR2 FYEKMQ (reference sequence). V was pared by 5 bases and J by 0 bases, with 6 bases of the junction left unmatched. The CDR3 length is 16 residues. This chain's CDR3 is CASSLPSGRSSYEQYF. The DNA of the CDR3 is TGTGCCAGCAGCCTTCCTAGCGGGAGGAGCTCCTACGAGCAGTACTTC.

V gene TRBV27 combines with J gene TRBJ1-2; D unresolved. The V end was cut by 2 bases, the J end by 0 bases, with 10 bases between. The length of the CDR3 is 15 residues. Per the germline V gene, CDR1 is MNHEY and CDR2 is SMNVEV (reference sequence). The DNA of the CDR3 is TGTGCCAGCAGTTTAGACGGGTCAGCTAACTATGGCTACACCTTC. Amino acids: CASSLDGSANYGYTF.

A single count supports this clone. The CDR3 coding sequence is TGTGCCAGCAGCCCGGGACAGGGAAGCACAGATACGCAGTATTTT. It codes for CASSPGQGSTDTQYF. V gene TRBV9 combines with J gene TRBJ2-3, with TRBD1 matching 9 bases. After removal of 4 bases from V and 0 bases from J, the junction contained 3 bases not matched to a gene. CDR1 SGDLS and CDR2 YYNGEE come from the germline V gene. The CDR3 has 15 residues.

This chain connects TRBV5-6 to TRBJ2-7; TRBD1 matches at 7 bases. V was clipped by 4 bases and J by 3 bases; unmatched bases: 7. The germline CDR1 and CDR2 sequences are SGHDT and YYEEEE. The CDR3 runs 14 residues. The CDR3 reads CASSTTGYFYEQYF. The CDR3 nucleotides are TGTGCCAGCAGCACGACAGGGTATTTCTACGAGCAGTACTTC. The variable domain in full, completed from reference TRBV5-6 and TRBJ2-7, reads DAGVTQSPTHLIKTRGQQVTLRCSPKSGHDTVSWYQQALGQGPQFIFQYYEEEERQRGNFPDRFSGHQFPNYSSELNVNALLLGDSALYLCASSTTGYFYEQYFGPGTRLTVT.

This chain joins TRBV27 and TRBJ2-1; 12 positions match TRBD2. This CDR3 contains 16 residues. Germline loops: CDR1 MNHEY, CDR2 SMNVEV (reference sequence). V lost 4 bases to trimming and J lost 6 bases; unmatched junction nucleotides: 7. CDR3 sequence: CASSSRLAGAGNEQFF. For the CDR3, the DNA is TGTGCCAGCAGTTCCCGACTAGCGGGAGCAGGCAATGAGCAGTTCTTC.

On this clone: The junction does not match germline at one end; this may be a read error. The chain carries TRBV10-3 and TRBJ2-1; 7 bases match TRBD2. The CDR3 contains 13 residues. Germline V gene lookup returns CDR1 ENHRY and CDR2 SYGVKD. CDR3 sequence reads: CAINEGGRDEQFF. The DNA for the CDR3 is TGTGCCATCAATGAGGGAGGGAGAGATGAGCAGTTCTTC.

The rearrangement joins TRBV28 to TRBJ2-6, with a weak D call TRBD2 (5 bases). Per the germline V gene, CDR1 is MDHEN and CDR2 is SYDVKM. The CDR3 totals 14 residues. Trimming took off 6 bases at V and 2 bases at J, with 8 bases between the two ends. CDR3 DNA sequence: TGTGCCAGCAGGAGGACTCCTGGGGCCAACGTCCTGACTTTC. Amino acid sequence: CASRRTPGANVLTF.

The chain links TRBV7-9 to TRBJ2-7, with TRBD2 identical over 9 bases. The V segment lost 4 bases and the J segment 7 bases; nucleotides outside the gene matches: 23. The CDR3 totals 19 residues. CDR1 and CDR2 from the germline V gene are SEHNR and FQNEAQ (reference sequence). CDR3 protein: CASSSLVDSSGSTPGEQYF. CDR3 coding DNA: TGTGCCAGCAGCTCCCTGGTCGATAGTAGCGGGAGCACTCCGGGGGAGCAGTACTTC.

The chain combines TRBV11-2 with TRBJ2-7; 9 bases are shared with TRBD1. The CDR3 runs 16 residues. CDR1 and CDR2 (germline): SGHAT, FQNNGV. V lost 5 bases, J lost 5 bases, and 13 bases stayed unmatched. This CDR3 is CASSPRYGQGLDEQYF. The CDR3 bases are TGTGCCAGCAGCCCTAGATATGGACAGGGGCTCGACGAGCAGTACTTC.

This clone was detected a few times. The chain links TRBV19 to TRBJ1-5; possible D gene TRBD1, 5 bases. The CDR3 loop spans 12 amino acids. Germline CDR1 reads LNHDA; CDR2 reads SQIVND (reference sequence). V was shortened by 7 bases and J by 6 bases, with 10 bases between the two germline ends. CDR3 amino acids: CASTGQGQPQHF. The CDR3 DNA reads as TGTGCCAGTACAGGGCAAGGTCAGCCCCAGCATTTT.

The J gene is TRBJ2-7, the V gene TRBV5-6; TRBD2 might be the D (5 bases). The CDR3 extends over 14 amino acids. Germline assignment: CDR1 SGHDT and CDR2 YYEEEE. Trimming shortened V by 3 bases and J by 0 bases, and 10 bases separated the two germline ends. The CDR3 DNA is TGTGCCAGCAGCTGGGTTGGGAGCTCCTACGAGCAGTACTTC. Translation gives CASSWVGSSYEQYF.

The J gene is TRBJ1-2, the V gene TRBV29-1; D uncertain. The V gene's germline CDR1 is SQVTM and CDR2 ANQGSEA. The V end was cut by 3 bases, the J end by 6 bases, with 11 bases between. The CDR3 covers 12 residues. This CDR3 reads CSVEKGENGYTF. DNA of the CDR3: TGCAGCGTTGAGAAGGGAGAGAATGGCTACACCTTC.

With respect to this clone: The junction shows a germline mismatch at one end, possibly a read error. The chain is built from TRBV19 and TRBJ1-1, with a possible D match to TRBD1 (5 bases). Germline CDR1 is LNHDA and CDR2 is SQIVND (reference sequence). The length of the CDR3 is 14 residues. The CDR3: CASSTQVVNAEAFF. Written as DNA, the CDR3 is TGTGCCAGTAGTACACAGGTGGTGAACGCTGAAGCTTTCTTT.

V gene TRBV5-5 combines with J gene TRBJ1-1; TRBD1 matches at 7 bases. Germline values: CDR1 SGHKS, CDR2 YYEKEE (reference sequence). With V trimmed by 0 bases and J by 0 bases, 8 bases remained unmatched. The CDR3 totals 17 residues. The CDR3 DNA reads TGTGCCAGCAGCTTGGCCTCGTCCACAGGGGTGAACACTGAAGCTTTCTTT. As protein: CASSLASSTGVNTEAFF.

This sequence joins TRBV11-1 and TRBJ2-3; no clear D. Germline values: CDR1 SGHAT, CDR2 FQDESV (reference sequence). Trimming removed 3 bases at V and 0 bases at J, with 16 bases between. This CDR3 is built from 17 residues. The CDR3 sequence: CASSLMTRMSSTDTQYF. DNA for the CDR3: TGTGCCAGCAGCTTGATGACGAGGATGAGTAGCACAGATACGCAGTATTTT. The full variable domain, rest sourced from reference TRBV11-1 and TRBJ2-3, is EAEVAQSPRYKITEKSQAVAFWCDPISGHATLYWYRQILGQGPELLVQFQDESVVDDSQLPKDRFSAERLKGVDSTLKIQPAELGDSAMYLCASSLMTRMSSTDTQYFGPGTRLTVL.

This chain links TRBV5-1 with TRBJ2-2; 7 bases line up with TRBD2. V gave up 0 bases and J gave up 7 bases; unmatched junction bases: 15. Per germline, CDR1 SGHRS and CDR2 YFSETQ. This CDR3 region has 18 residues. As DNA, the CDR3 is TGCGCCAGCAGCTTGGCCGGAATACTAGCGCCAGTCAGCGGGGAGCTGTTTTTT. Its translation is CASSLAGILAPVSGELFF. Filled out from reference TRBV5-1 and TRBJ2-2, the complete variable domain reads KAGVTQTPRYLIKTRGQQVTLSCSPISGHRSVSWYQQTPGQGLQFLFEYFSETQRNKGNFPGRFSGRQFSNSRSEMNVSTLELGDSALYLCASSLAGILAPVSGELFFGEGSRLTVL.

CDR3 region: CASSQERLQETQYF. DNA for the CDR3: TGCGCCAGCAGCCAAGAAAGACTACAAGAGACCCAGTACTTC. The genes are TRBV4-3 and TRBJ2-5; possible D gene TRBD2, 5 bases. With 0 bases removed from V and 2 bases from J, the gap between germline ends came to 7 bases. The CDR3 sequence is 14 residues long. In germline, CDR1 is LGHNA, CDR2 YSLEER.

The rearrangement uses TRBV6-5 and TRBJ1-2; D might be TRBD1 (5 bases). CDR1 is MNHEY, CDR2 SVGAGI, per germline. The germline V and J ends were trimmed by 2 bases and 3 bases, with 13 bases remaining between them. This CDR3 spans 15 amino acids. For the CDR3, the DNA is TGTGCCAGCAGTTACACCCGGGCGGGGGACTATGGCTACACCTTC. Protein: CASSYTRAGDYGYTF.

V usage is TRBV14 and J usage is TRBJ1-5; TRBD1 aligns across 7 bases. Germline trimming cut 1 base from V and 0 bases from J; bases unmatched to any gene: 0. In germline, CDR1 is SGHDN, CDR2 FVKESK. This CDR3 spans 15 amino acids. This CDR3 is CASSQGQGSNQPQHF. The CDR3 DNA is TGTGCCAGCAGCCAAGGACAGGGTAGCAATCAGCCCCAGCATTTT.

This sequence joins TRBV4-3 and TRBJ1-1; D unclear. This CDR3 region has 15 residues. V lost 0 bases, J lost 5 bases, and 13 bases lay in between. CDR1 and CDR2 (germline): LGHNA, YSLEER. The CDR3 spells CASSQDHAGITEAFF. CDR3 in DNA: TGCGCCAGCAGCCAAGATCACGCGGGGATAACTGAAGCTTTCTTT.

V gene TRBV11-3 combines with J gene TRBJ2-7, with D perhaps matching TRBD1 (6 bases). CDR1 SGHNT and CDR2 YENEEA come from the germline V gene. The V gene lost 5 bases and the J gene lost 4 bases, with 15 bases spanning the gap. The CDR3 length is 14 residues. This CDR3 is CASSITGIGYEQYF. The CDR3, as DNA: TGTGCCAGCAGCATCACAGGGATAGGGTACGAGCAGTACTTC.

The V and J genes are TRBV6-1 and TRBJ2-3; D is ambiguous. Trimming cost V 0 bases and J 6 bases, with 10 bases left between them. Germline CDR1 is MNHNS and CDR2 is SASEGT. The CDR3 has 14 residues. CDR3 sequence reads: CASSEAEEPDTQYF. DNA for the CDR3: TGTGCCAGCAGTGAAGCAGAGGAGCCCGATACGCAGTATTTT.

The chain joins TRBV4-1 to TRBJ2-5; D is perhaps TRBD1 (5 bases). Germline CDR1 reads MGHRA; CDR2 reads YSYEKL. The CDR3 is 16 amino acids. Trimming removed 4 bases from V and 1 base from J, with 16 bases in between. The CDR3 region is CASSLLSQTAQETQYF. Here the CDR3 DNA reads TGCGCCAGCAGCCTCCTTTCCCAGACAGCCCAAGAGACCCAGTACTTC.

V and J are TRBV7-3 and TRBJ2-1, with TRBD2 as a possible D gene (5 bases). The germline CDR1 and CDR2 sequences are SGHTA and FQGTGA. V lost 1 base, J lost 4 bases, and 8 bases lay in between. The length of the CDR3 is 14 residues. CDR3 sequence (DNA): TGTGCCAGCAGCTTAAGCGGCGGGTACAATGAGCAGTTCTTC. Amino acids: CASSLSGGYNEQFF. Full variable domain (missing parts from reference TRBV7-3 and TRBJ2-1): GAGVSQTPSNKVTEKGKYVELRCDPISGHTALYWYRQSLGQGPEFLIYFQGTGAADDSGLPNDRFFAVRPEGSVSTLKIQRTERGDSAVYLCASSLSGGYNEQFFGPGTRLTVL.